This T cell receptor (beta chain) was recorded in a study of T cells expressing NK-cell markers. Study-wide background: With respect to HCMV, most of the eight sequenced donors were seropositive, and one was seronegative.

TCRdb reworked the 5' RACE reads into one entry per CDR3 protein, no DNA. This sample's clone table lists 350,000 to 450,000 distinct CDR3 sequences. This CDR3 is built from 11 residues. The germline gives CDR1 GTSNPN, CDR2 SVGIG (reference sequence). V gene TRBV30 combines with J gene TRBJ2-7. The clonotype comes from a man aged 18-70 years in good health. The sequencing sample was made of blood T cells: a sorted CD56 or NKG2C T cell subset, CD4+ or CD8+ T cells, or bulk PBMC T cells (not recorded which). The CDR3 spells CAWSKGYEQYF.